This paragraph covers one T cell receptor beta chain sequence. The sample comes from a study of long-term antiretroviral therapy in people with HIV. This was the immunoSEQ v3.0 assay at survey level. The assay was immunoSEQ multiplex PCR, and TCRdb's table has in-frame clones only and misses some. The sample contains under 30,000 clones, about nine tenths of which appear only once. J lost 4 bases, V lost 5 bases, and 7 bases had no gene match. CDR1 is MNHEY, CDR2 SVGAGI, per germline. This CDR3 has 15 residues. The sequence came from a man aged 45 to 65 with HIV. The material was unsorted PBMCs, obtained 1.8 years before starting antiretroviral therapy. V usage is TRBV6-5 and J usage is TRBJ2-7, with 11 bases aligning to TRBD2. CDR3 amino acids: CASSRTSGRRYEQYF. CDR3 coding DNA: TGTGCCAGCAGTCGAACTAGCGGGAGACGATACGAGCAGTACTTC.